These 21 T cell receptor beta chains were all obtained from the same sample, sequenced in a study of technical replicates of blood from several donors. The method was immunoSEQ multiplex PCR; TCRdb's version includes in-frame clones alone and lacks a portion of them. The sample records just over 80,000 clones, 94% being singletons. The material sequenced was T cells isolated from PBMCs. The receptor source for this set is a human donor in good health.

The chain carries TRBV7-8 and TRBJ2-7, with 10 nucleotides matching TRBD1. The CDR3 totals 17 residues. Unmatched junction bases numbered 16, after V lost 5 bases and J lost 6 bases. Looked up from germline, CDR1 is SGHVS and CDR2 is FQNEAQ. The CDR3 DNA is TGTGCCAGCAGCGTAGGTCCGGGACAGGGGATCTTAGTCGAGCAGTACTTC. As protein: CASSVGPGQGILVEQYF.

This clone was counted once. This sequence joins TRBV19 and TRBJ1-1, with unresolved D. Trimming removed 5 bases from V and 4 bases from J, with 14 bases in between. The germline V gene has CDR1 LNHDA and CDR2 SQIVND (reference sequence). This CDR3 has 14 amino acids. CDR3 DNA: TGTGCCAGTAGTTCAATACAGAGGGTCACTGAAGCTTTCTTT. Translating it yields CASSSIQRVTEAFF.

The CDR3 nucleotides read TGTGCCTGGAGCACGGGGATTAACACTGAAGCTTTCTTT. Translating it yields CAWSTGINTEAFF. The chain employs TRBV30 and TRBJ1-1; D gene ambiguous. Per germline, CDR1 GTSNPN and CDR2 SVGIG (reference sequence). V shed 3 bases and J shed 2 bases, with 10 bases lying between them. The CDR3 is 13 residues long.

The chain joins TRBV11-2 to TRBJ2-7; D is perhaps TRBD2 (7 bases). The CDR3 spans 16 residues. The germline V and J ends were trimmed by 0 bases and 4 bases, with 16 bases remaining between them. Germline-derived CDR1 and CDR2 are SGHAT and FQNNGV. CDR3 coding DNA: TGTGCCAGCAGCTTAGACCCTGGGGGGGCGCGATACGAGCAGTACTTC. As protein: CASSLDPGGARYEQYF.

The V and J genes are TRBV5-1 and TRBJ1-3; D unclear. This CDR3 contains 14 residues. Trimming took off 0 bases at V and 4 bases at J, with 8 bases between the two ends. Germline V gives CDR1 SGHRS, CDR2 YFSETQ. The CDR3 loop reads CASSLGGEGNTIYF. In DNA form, the CDR3 reads TGCGCCAGCAGCTTGGGCGGGGAAGGAAACACCATATATTTT.

The chain has TRBV5-1 and TRBJ1-1; 9 bases match TRBD1. This CDR3 contains 15 residues. With 3 bases clipped from V and 5 bases from J, the junction kept 8 bases outside the gene matches. Germline lookup yields CDR1 SGHRS and CDR2 YFSETQ. CDR3 sequence: CASSSGQGGGTEAFF. The CDR3 DNA is TGCGCCAGCAGCTCGGGACAGGGAGGCGGGACTGAAGCTTTCTTT.

This clone has just one count. The rearrangement links TRBV11-3 to TRBJ2-7, with no clear D. V was clipped by 0 bases and J by 5 bases, with 14 bases between them. The germline V gene has CDR1 SGHNT and CDR2 YENEEA. The CDR3 has 15 amino acids. For the CDR3, the DNA is TGTGCCAGCAGCTTAGATCTCCAGGTAGAAGACGAGCAGTACTTC. Translated, it gives CASSLDLQVEDEQYF.

In nucleotides, the CDR3 is TGTGCCAGCAGCTTCTCCCGAGTATACGAGCAGTACTTC. Translated: CASSFSRVYEQYF. V and J are TRBV11-2 and TRBJ2-7; D not certain. The V and J ends lost 3 bases and 4 bases respectively, with 10 bases between them. This CDR3 contains 13 residues. Germline V gives CDR1 SGHAT, CDR2 FQNNGV.

The V and J genes are TRBV5-4 and TRBJ2-1; the match to TRBD2 covers 8 bases. The CDR3 runs 18 residues. The V gene's germline CDR1 is SGHNT and CDR2 YYREEE (reference sequence). V shed 0 bases, J shed 4 bases, and the junction held 12 bases outside the gene matches. CDR3 in DNA: TGTGCCAGCAGCTTGGCCGATGTAGCGGGGTACCTATACAATGAGCAGTTCTTC. Translated: CASSLADVAGYLYNEQFF.

The chain links TRBV9 to TRBJ2-1; no clear D. The V gene lost 0 bases and the J gene lost 8 bases, with 9 bases spanning the gap. CDR3 size: 13 residues. In germline, CDR1 is SGDLS, CDR2 YYNGEE. The chain's CDR3 is CASSVDREHEQFF. The CDR3 DNA sequence: TGTGCCAGCAGCGTAGATCGCGAGCATGAGCAGTTCTTC.

The V call is TRBV9, the J call TRBJ2-7; D is perhaps TRBD1 (6 bases). V was pared by 1 base and J by 6 bases, with 17 bases between. Germline-derived CDR1 and CDR2 are SGDLS and YYNGEE. The CDR3 loop spans 15 amino acids. CDR3 in amino acids: CASSVRPGERGEQYF. CDR3 DNA sequence: TGTGCCAGCAGCGTACGTCCAGGGGAAAGGGGCGAGCAGTACTTC.

This rearrangement joins TRBV21-1 to TRBJ1-5; the D segment call TRBD1 is taken from the table without a DNA check. TRBV21-1 is a documented pseudogene. The CDR3 consists of 18 residues. The CDR3, as DNA: TGTGCCAGCAGCAAGGAAAAGGAACGGTTACAGATAGATCAGCCCCAGCATTTT. The encoded protein is CASSKEKERLQIDQPQHF.

The rearrangement links TRBV21-1 to TRBJ2-7; the tabulated D call, TRBD1, remains unverified against the DNA. TRBV21-1 is described as a pseudogene. The CDR3 consists of 13 residues. The CDR3 sequence is CASSERTGFEQYF. DNA for the CDR3: TGTGCCAGCAGCGAAAGAACAGGGTTCGAGCAGTACTTC.

The rearrangement joins TRBV27 to TRBJ2-7; 7 bases line up with TRBD1. The J segment lost 5 bases and the V segment lost 3 bases, leaving 7 bases of the junction unmatched. The CDR3 extends over 14 amino acids. The V gene's germline CDR1 is MNHEY and CDR2 SMNVEV (reference sequence). The CDR3 loop is CASSFFRTGDEQYF. Written as DNA, the CDR3 is TGTGCCAGCAGTTTCTTCAGGACAGGTGACGAGCAGTACTTC.

V gene TRBV30 combines with J gene TRBJ1-5; 10 bases agree with TRBD1. Germline-derived CDR1 and CDR2 are GTSNPN and SVGIG (reference sequence). V was clipped by 2 bases and J by 4 bases; unmatched bases: 2. This CDR3 region has 14 residues. CDR3 DNA: TGTGCCTGGAGTAGGGACAGGGGTAATCAGCCCCAGCATTTT. This codes for CAWSRDRGNQPQHF.

V is TRBV2 and J is TRBJ2-5, with D perhaps TRBD2 (5 bases). The CDR3 runs 18 residues. CDR1 is SNHLY and CDR2 is FYNNEI in the germline V gene. The V and J ends lost 0 bases and 2 bases respectively, with 19 bases between them. The chain's CDR3 is CASSEARYNGGPQETQYF. In DNA, the CDR3 is TGTGCCAGCAGTGAAGCGCGATATAATGGAGGCCCACAAGAGACCCAGTACTTC.

This clone was counted once. The rearrangement uses TRBV6-1 and TRBJ1-1, with 8 nucleotides matching TRBD1. The CDR3 has 14 amino acids. Germline CDR1 MNHNS, CDR2 SASEGT. J lost 6 bases, V lost 5 bases, and 8 bases had no gene match. CDR3: CASSSDRELAEAFF. The CDR3 DNA sequence: TGTGCCAGCAGTTCGGACAGGGAGTTGGCTGAAGCTTTCTTT.

This chain connects TRBV10-1 to TRBJ1-1; no clear D. The germline V and J ends were trimmed by 2 bases and 4 bases, with 11 bases remaining between them. This CDR3 has 14 amino acids. Germline V gives CDR1 WNHNN, CDR2 SYGVQD (reference sequence). CDR3 DNA sequence: TGCGCCAGCAGTGAGGCAGGCCTGGGCACTGAAGCTTTCTTT. Its translation is CASSEAGLGTEAFF.

This clone was detected once. The chain employs TRBV6-6 and TRBJ2-4, with TRBD1 as a possible D gene (6 bases). V was clipped by 5 bases and J by 0 bases, with 8 bases between them. This CDR3 spans 14 amino acids. Germline values: CDR1 MNHNY, CDR2 SVGAGI (reference sequence). CDR3 DNA sequence: TGTGCCAGCAGTCAGGGGCTAGCCAAAAACATTCAGTACTTC. It yields the protein CASSQGLAKNIQYF.

V is TRBV5-4 and J is TRBJ2-6; TRBD2 is a possible D gene (5 bases). Germline values: CDR1 SGHNT, CDR2 YYREEE (reference sequence). Trimming took 1 base from V and 4 from J, leaving 9 bases between them. This CDR3 has 15 residues. The CDR3 DNA follows: TGTGCCAGCAGCTTGAATGGCGGGGGGGCCAACGTCCTGACTTTC. It encodes CASSLNGGGANVLTF.

The chain links TRBV19 to TRBJ1-2; D ambiguous. With 7 bases removed from V and 5 bases from J, the gap between germline ends came to 8 bases. Germline assignment: CDR1 LNHDA and CDR2 SQIVND (reference sequence). The CDR3 length is 11 residues. CDR3 in DNA: TGTGCCAGTAAGCACCCGTATGGCTACACCTTC. Protein: CASKHPYGYTF.